One sample yielded the 5 T cell receptor beta chains listed below, sequenced in a study of sequential checkpoint blockade in melanoma. Sequencing used immunoSEQ multiplex PCR; TCRdb keeps in-frame clones, though not all of them. The sample holds about 18,000 clones, just over 70% seen once. Stated treatment: randomized to nivolumab then ipilimumab (arm A) or the reverse (arm B). This specimen was CD8+ T cells sorted from blood (inferred from file names), taken from a patient given nivolumab and ipilimumab in sequence. These receptor sequences come from a human donor with melanoma.

CDR3 in DNA: TGTGCCAGCAGCTCAGGGGTGGGCTATGGCTACACCTTC. Residues: CASSSGVGYGYTF. The chain combines TRBV11-2 with TRBJ1-2; maybe TRBD1 (6 bases). The CDR3 covers 13 residues. The V gene lost 4 bases and the J gene lost 4 bases, with 10 bases spanning the gap. Germline V gene sequence: CDR1 SGHAT, CDR2 FQNNGV.

This clone has more than one count but fewer than ten. The rearrangement links TRBV30 to TRBJ1-1, with a weak D call TRBD1 (5 bases). Germline V gene lookup returns CDR1 GTSNPN and CDR2 SVGIG (reference sequence). V dropped 2 bases and J dropped 10 bases, with 14 bases sitting between them. This CDR3 comprises 12 residues. The CDR3: CAWSRARAGAFF. CDR3 nucleotides: TGTGCCTGGAGTAGAGCCAGGGCTGGAGCTTTCTTT.

The V and J genes are TRBV6-6 and TRBJ1-5, with TRBD1 identical over 8 bases. CDR1 and CDR2 from the germline V gene are MNHNY and SVGAGI (reference sequence). Trimming at V came to 7 bases and at J to 2 bases, leaving 4 bases not matched to a gene. This CDR3 spans 14 amino acids. The CDR3 reads CASKSGGGNQPQHF. DNA of the CDR3: TGTGCCAGCAAGTCAGGGGGCGGCAATCAGCCCCAGCATTTT.

A few counts support this clone. The V gene is TRBV7-8, the J gene TRBJ2-1; D might be TRBD1 (5 bases). This CDR3 is 15 amino acids long. Germline lookup yields CDR1 SGHVS and CDR2 FQNEAQ. Trimming left V 2 bases short and J 7 bases short, with 15 bases between. CDR3 residues: CASSLPRQGPNEQFF. As DNA, the CDR3 is TGTGCCAGCAGCTTACCTCGGCAGGGTCCGAATGAGCAGTTCTTC.

This chain links TRBV5-8 with TRBJ2-7; 7 positions match TRBD2. The CDR3 length is 14 residues. From germline, CDR1 is SGHTS and CDR2 YDEGEE. After removal of 0 bases from V and 0 bases from J, the junction contained 0 bases not matched to a gene. The CDR3 bases are TGTGCCAGCAGCTTGGGGACTAGCTCCTACGAGCAGTACTTC. As protein: CASSLGTSSYEQYF.